The source of this T cell receptor beta chain is a study of blood T cell repertoires in COVID-19. This table comes from immunoSEQ multiplex PCR, and its TCRdb copy is limited to in-frame clones, with some not included. This sample has about 240,000 clones, with approximately 90% found just once. With V trimmed by 3 bases and J by 0 bases, 8 bases remained unmatched. The CDR3 totals 17 residues. Germline V gene data show CDR1 as DFQATT and CDR2 as SNEGSKA (reference sequence). Specimen: PBMCs or T cells enriched from blood (not recorded which). The chain couples TRBV20-1 to TRBJ2-4; TRBD2 aligns across 10 bases. The receptor's source is a woman between 25 and 40 years old who had recovered from COVID-19. As DNA, the CDR3 is TGCAGTGCTAGTGTAACTAGCGGGGACCTAGCCAAAAACATTCAGTACTTC. Amino acids: CSASVTSGDLAKNIQYF.